The clone carrying this T cell receptor (beta chain) has a single count. Trimming took off 5 bases at V and 2 bases at J, with 13 bases between the two ends. CDR1 and CDR2 (germline): MRHNA, SNTAGT. This CDR3 contains 15 residues. This specimen comes from a study of cytomegalovirus exposure and HLA in healthy donors. This PCR relied on a set of 60 Vbeta primers and 13 Jbeta primers. TCRdb keeps only in-frame clones here, not all; method: immunoSEQ multiplex PCR. This table holds fewer than 65,000 clones, 87% found once. The chain links TRBV6-4 to TRBJ2-1; D is possibly TRBD1 (6 bases). What was sequenced was PBMCs. This clonotype originated in a man younger than 35 in good health and CMV-seronegative. The CDR3 loop is CASSPTQGPYNEQFF. In DNA, the CDR3 is TGTGCCAGCAGTCCGACCCAGGGGCCCTACAATGAGCAGTTCTTC.